The next 16 T cell receptor beta chains were all read from a single sample in a study of cytomegalovirus exposure and HLA in healthy donors (dated by TCRdb to 2016 to 2017). The library was obtained by the immunoSEQ multiplex PCR assay. For the multiplex PCR, a mixture combining 60 forward primers for TCR Vbeta segments and 13 reverse primers for TCR Jbeta segments was used. Imported from immuneACCESS, the table was reduced by TCRdb to in-frame sequences with V and J called. These copies leave out some clones; in studies compared against another copy, an unresolved V gene accounts for under half, and the cause of the remainder is not known. This sample has 220,000 or so clones in its table, and about 77% of those were observed once. The leading ten clones occupy approximately 1.9% of the sample. Input material: PBMCs. The receptors originated from a woman in her thirties in good health and CMV-seronegative.

V is TRBV30 and J is TRBJ1-2; weak D call: TRBD1 (6 bases). Germline V gene sequence: CDR1 GTSNPN, CDR2 SVGIG (reference sequence). V was clipped by 0 bases and J by 6 bases, with 20 bases between them. The CDR3 has 16 amino acids. CDR3 sequence: CAWSVQWAGAGHGYTF. The CDR3 DNA reads TGTGCCTGGAGTGTCCAATGGGCGGGGGCGGGACATGGCTACACCTTC.

The chain recombines TRBV7-6 with TRBJ2-7; TRBD1 agrees at 8 bases. Germline V gene sequence: CDR1 SGHVS, CDR2 FNYEAQ. This CDR3 has 14 amino acids. V lost 5 bases, J lost 0 bases, and 3 bases stayed unmatched. DNA of the CDR3: TGTGCCAGCAGCCGGACAGGGTACTCCTACGAGCAGTACTTC. Translated, it gives CASSRTGYSYEQYF.

The V and J genes are TRBV4-2 and TRBJ1-2; possibly TRBD1 for D (5 bases). The germline V gene encodes CDR1 LGHNA and CDR2 YNFKEQ. The CDR3 contains 17 residues. V was trimmed by 4 bases and J by 5 bases, leaving 23 bases between them. The CDR3 DNA sequence: TGTGCCAGCAGCCCCGAACGGACCTCAGGGTTATTGTATGGCTACACCTTC. As protein: CASSPERTSGLLYGYTF.

This clone came up a few times. The chain links TRBV18 to TRBJ2-1; D is possibly TRBD2 (5 bases). V was trimmed by 0 bases and J by 7 bases, leaving 16 bases between them. CDR1 KGHSH and CDR2 LQKENI come from the germline V gene. This CDR3 comprises 16 residues. The DNA for the CDR3 is TGTGCCAGCTCACCACCCCAAGACTCCCCGGGGAATGAGCAGTTCTTC. Its protein product is CASSPPQDSPGNEQFF.

The chain's CDR3 is CATLGLAGDGTQYF. The CDR3 DNA is TGTGCCACCCTAGGACTAGCGGGAGATGGGACCCAGTACTTC. The V and J genes are TRBV10-3 and TRBJ2-5, with 13 bases identical to TRBD2. V dropped 10 bases and J dropped 7; count of bases not matched to a gene: 9. Looked up from germline, CDR1 is ENHRY and CDR2 is SYGVKD. The CDR3 contains 14 residues.

The genes are TRBV10-3 and TRBJ1-1; 8 nucleotides match TRBD1. The CDR3 runs to 14 residues. Germline V lookup: CDR1 ENHRY, CDR2 SYGVKD. The J segment lost 6 bases and the V segment lost 3 bases, leaving 6 bases of the junction unmatched. CDR3 sequence: CAISERTGWAEAFF. The CDR3 nucleotides read TGTGCCATCAGTGAAAGGACAGGGTGGGCTGAAGCTTTCTTT.

The V call is TRBV7-6, the J call TRBJ1-1; no clear D. The germline V gene has CDR1 SGHVS and CDR2 FNYEAQ. The CDR3 is 14 amino acids. V lost 5 bases and J lost 2, with 12 bases in between. CDR3 DNA: TGTGCCAGCAGCCTTGGACGGGAAAACACTGAAGCTTTCTTT. It translates to CASSLGRENTEAFF.

For this clone: The same CDR3 also results from other DNA sequences found in this sample. This rearrangement joins TRBV4-1 to TRBJ2-7, with 7 positions matching TRBD2. The CDR3 covers 15 residues. The trim removed 1 base at V and 0 bases at J, leaving 3 bases unmatched. Germline lookup yields CDR1 MGHRA and CDR2 YSYEKL. CDR3 coding DNA: TGCGCCAGCAGCCAAGGAACGGGGGGCTCCTACGAGCAGTACTTC. Amino acid sequence: CASSQGTGGSYEQYF.

The chain recombines TRBV5-1 with TRBJ1-1, with a tentative D call TRBD1 (6 bases). CDR1 is SGHRS and CDR2 is YFSETQ in the germline V gene. The CDR3 is made up of 12 amino acids. V lost 4 bases, J lost 6 bases, and 10 bases lay in between. The CDR3 bases are TGCGCCAGCAGCGAACAGGGACCTGAAGCTTTCTTT. Translation gives CASSEQGPEAFF.

This clone came up once. The chain links TRBV12-5 to TRBJ1-2; D possibly corresponds to TRBD1 (6 bases). The germline gives CDR1 LGHNT, CDR2 FRNRAP. The CDR3 runs 17 residues. The V end lost 4 bases, the J end lost 5 bases, and 23 bases lay between the germline ends. CDR3: CASGSQGGEFNGYGYTF. Written as DNA, the CDR3 is TGTGCTAGTGGTTCGCAAGGGGGGGAATTTAACGGTTATGGCTACACCTTC.

This clone was seen only once. The chain joins TRBV11-3 to TRBJ1-1; D is perhaps TRBD1 (5 bases). The V and J ends lost 5 bases and 1 base respectively, with 14 bases between them. Germline CDR1 SGHNT, CDR2 YENEEA. The CDR3 is 15 amino acids. The CDR3 is CASSNGRQTNTEAFF. The DNA for the CDR3 is TGTGCCAGCAGCAACGGGAGACAGACGAACACTGAAGCTTTCTTT.

This clone was found once. J is TRBJ1-5 and V is TRBV16, with a possible D match to TRBD1 (5 bases). CDR1 KGHSY and CDR2 FQNENV come from the germline V gene. The CDR3 spans 15 residues. V gave up 0 bases and J gave up 7 bases, with 13 bases separating them. The CDR3 DNA is TGTGCCAGCAGCCAATCCGGCAGCGGGGACCAGCCCCAGCATTTT. Translating it yields CASSQSGSGDQPQHF. The variable domain in full, completed from reference TRBV16 and TRBJ1-5, reads GEEVAQTPKHLVRGEGQKAKLYCAPIKGHSYVFWYQQVLKNEFKFLISFQNENVFDETGMPKERFSAKCLPNSPCSLEIQATKLEDSAVYFCASSQSGSGDQPQHFGDGTRLSIL.

The chain joins TRBV11-2 to TRBJ2-3; 7 nucleotides agree with TRBD2. Trimming at V came to 6 bases and at J to 1 base, leaving 7 bases not matched to a gene. This CDR3 is 15 amino acids long. Germline V gives CDR1 SGHAT, CDR2 FQNNGV. CDR3: CASRPAGVGTDTQYF. The CDR3 coding sequence is TGTGCCAGCAGACCTGCGGGGGTCGGCACAGATACGCAGTATTTT.

The DNA for the CDR3 is TGTGCCAGCAGCCTAATTAGCAATCAGCCCCAGCATTTT. Residues: CASSLISNQPQHF. The chain employs TRBV6-5 and TRBJ1-5; no definite D call. V lost 6 bases and J 0 bases, leaving 6 bases between the germline ends. This CDR3 contains 13 residues. The germline V gene encodes CDR1 MNHEY and CDR2 SVGAGI.

This clone was found a few times. J is TRBJ1-1 and V is TRBV7-9, with D possibly being TRBD1 (5 bases). The CDR3 extends over 11 amino acids. Germline lookup yields CDR1 SEHNR and CDR2 FQNEAQ (reference sequence). The V end was cut by 6 bases, the J end by 4 bases, with 6 bases between. CDR3 bases: TGTGCCAGCAGGGGGGGCACTGAAGCTTTCTTT. Amino acids: CASRGGTEAFF.

The chain carries TRBV5-6 and TRBJ2-2; D remains unclear. Between the trimmed V and J ends, which lost 4 bases and 7 bases, there was a span of 11 bases. The germline CDR1 and CDR2 sequences are SGHDT and YYEEEE. The CDR3 length is 13 residues. This CDR3 is CASSRGLIGELFF. The CDR3 DNA follows: TGTGCCAGCAGCCGAGGATTAATCGGGGAGCTGTTTTTT.